This TCR beta chain comes out of a study of beta chain features in type 1 diabetes. Isolated RNA was reverse transcribed in full, so expressed TCRB transcripts were sequenced. The method was immunoSEQ multiplex PCR; TCRdb's version includes in-frame clones alone and lacks a portion of them. This table holds under 200,000 clones, 6.5% to 8.5% found once. Study-wide points: A moderate, significant TCRB CDR3 shortening appeared in type 1 diabetes across four CD4+ subsets.

This clone was detected a few times. Antigen: not known. V lost 9 bases and J 0 bases, leaving 11 bases between the germline ends. Germline V gene lookup returns CDR1 SGHVS and CDR2 FQNEAQ. CDR3 length: 13 residues. The clonotype was recovered from a woman between 18 and 29 years old with type 1 diabetes. The chain joins TRBV7-8 to TRBJ1-1; the D gene is possibly TRBD1 (5 bases). The sample comprised central memory CD4+ T cells from blood. This chain's CDR3 is CASNRDLNTEAFF. The CDR3 nucleotides are TGTGCCAGTAATAGGGACTTGAACACTGAAGCTTTCTTT.